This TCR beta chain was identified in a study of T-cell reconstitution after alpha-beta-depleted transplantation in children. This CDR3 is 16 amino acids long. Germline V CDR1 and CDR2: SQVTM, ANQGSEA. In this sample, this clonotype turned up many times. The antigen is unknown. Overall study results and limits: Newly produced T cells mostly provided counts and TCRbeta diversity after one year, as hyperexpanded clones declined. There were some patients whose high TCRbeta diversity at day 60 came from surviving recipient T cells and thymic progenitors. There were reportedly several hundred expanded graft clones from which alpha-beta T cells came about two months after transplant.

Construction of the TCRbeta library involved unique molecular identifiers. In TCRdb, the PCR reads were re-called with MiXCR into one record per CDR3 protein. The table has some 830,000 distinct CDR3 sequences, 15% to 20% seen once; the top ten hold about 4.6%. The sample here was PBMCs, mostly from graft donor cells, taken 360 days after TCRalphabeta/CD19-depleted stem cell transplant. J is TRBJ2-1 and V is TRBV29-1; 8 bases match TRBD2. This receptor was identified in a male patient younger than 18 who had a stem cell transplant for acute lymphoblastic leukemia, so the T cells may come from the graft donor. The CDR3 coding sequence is TGCAGTCCCGTAAGTGGTAGCGGGACCCCTGACAATGAGCAGTTCTTC. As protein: CSPVSGSGTPDNEQFF.